Below, one TCR beta chain is given with its context. The ends lost 6 bases at V and 5 bases at J; junction bases unmatched: 2. CDR1 and CDR2 (germline): LGHNA, YNFKEQ. CDR3 length: 13 residues. This entry comes from a study of blood T cell repertoires in COVID-19. Study-wide context: The United States, Italy and Spain supplied acute and convalescent COVID-19 samples. Sources were T cells, B-cell-depleted T cells, or PBMCs; the material itself was cDNA or gDNA.

Source study methods: Reference gene primer amplification gave estimated nucleated cell counts. Only in-frame clones appear in the TCRdb table, and some are missing; sequencing was by immunoSEQ multiplex PCR. V, J and clone size reflect that table, while D and trimming were determined from the DNA. The sample has about 230,000 clones; around 83% are singletons. This sequence was found in a man in his forties or fifties with active or convalescent COVID-19. Sequencing input: peripheral blood. The V call is TRBV4-2, the J call TRBJ2-2; 8 bases align to TRBD1. The DNA for the CDR3 is TGTGCCAGCAGAGGACAGGGTACCGGGGAGCTGTTTTTT. It specifies CASRGQGTGELFF.